These 17 T cell receptor beta chains were all obtained from the same sample, sequenced in a study of blood T cell repertoires in COVID-19. The protocol was immunoSEQ multiplex PCR, while the TCRdb copy is restricted to in-frame clones and leaves out a portion. The sample holds some 100,000 clones; around 85% are singletons and the top ten take roughly 12%. The sample taken for sequencing was peripheral blood. These receptors came from a woman in her sixties or seventies with active or convalescent COVID-19.

The rearrangement joins TRBV4-1 to TRBJ2-5, with D possibly matching TRBD2 (6 bases). The CDR3 consists of 14 residues. Trimming removed 6 bases from V and 7 bases from J, with 18 bases in between. Germline lookup yields CDR1 MGHRA and CDR2 YSYEKL. The CDR3: CASRHLGGLGTQYF. CDR3 nucleotide sequence: TGCGCCAGCAGACACCTCGGAGGGTTGGGGACCCAGTACTTC.

The chain is built from TRBV7-9 and TRBJ2-5; D perhaps matches TRBD1 (5 bases). Germline CDR1 SEHNR, CDR2 FQNEAQ (reference sequence). The CDR3 has 14 residues. Trimming took off 2 bases at V and 3 bases at J, with 10 bases between the two ends. CDR3 nucleotide sequence: TGTGCCAGCAGCTTAAATACAGGTGAAGAGACCCAGTACTTC. Translated, it gives CASSLNTGEETQYF.

The genes are TRBV19 and TRBJ1-2; D remains ambiguous. Germline V gene sequence: CDR1 LNHDA, CDR2 SQIVND (reference sequence). The CDR3 totals 16 residues. The germline V and J ends were trimmed by 3 bases and 0 bases, with 14 bases remaining between them. CDR3 sequence reads: CASSMGQAQANYGYTF. The CDR3 region has the DNA TGTGCCAGTAGTATGGGCCAAGCACAAGCTAACTATGGCTACACCTTC.

This chain joins TRBV28 and TRBJ2-3; tentative D call: TRBD1 (7 bases). The CDR3 is made up of 14 amino acids. The V end was cut by 5 bases, the J end by 1 base, with 10 bases between. Germline CDR1 reads MDHEN; CDR2 reads SYDVKM. This CDR3 reads CASSPRGGTDTQYF. The DNA of the CDR3 is TGTGCCAGCAGTCCCAGGGGGGGCACAGATACGCAGTATTTT.

This clone was detected only a few times. This sequence joins TRBV28 and TRBJ1-1; D uncertain. Trimming removed 7 bases from V and 6 bases from J, with 9 bases in between. Germline CDR1 reads MDHEN; CDR2 reads SYDVKM. The CDR3 sequence is 11 residues long. CDR3 DNA: TGTGCCAGCACCCAGCGGTCTGAAGCTTTCTTT. Translation: CASTQRSEAFF.

This sequence joins TRBV28 and TRBJ1-6, with no clear D. CDR3 size: 15 residues. Germline assignment: CDR1 MDHEN and CDR2 SYDVKM. Deletions cut 3 bases from V and 10 bases from J, with 16 bases between. The CDR3 reads CASSLVTYSKSPLHF. CDR3 in DNA: TGTGCCAGCAGTTTGGTGACATACTCTAAATCACCCCTCCACTTT.

This sequence joins TRBV6-2 or TRBV6-3 and TRBJ2-1, with D unclear. Per the germline V gene, CDR1 is MNHEY and CDR2 is SVGEGT. Trimming shortened V by 6 bases and J by 6 bases, and 18 bases separated the two germline ends. This CDR3 is 15 amino acids long. CDR3 DNA: TGTGCCAGCAGCCCAACCGGAGACTTCGGCAATGAGCAGTTCTTC. Amino acid sequence: CASSPTGDFGNEQFF.

The CDR3 sequence: CSVRQGAGNTIYF. CDR3 nucleotide sequence: TGCAGCGTCCGACAGGGAGCGGGAAACACCATATATTTT. This sequence joins TRBV29-1 and TRBJ1-3; 7 bases map to TRBD1. CDR3 length: 13 amino acids. V lost 6 bases, J lost 4 bases, and 6 bases stayed unmatched. Germline lookup yields CDR1 SQVTM and CDR2 ANQGSEA.

This clone was counted a single time. The rearrangement joins TRBV18 to TRBJ1-3, with D maybe TRBD1 (5 bases). The germline V and J ends were trimmed by 5 bases and 0 bases, with 8 bases remaining between them. The CDR3 loop spans 14 amino acids. The germline CDR1 and CDR2 sequences are KGHSH and LQKENI. CDR3 loop: CASSSRDSGNTIYF. As DNA, the CDR3 is TGTGCCAGCTCAAGCAGGGACTCTGGAAACACCATATATTTT.

The genes are TRBV27 and TRBJ1-1, with a possible D match to TRBD1 (6 bases). Germline V CDR1 and CDR2: MNHEY, SMNVEV (reference sequence). The length of the CDR3 is 15 residues. Trimming removed 2 bases from V and 3 bases from J, with 13 bases in between. CDR3 in amino acids: CASSLRTALHTEAFF. CDR3 coding DNA: TGTGCCAGCAGTTTAAGGACAGCTCTTCACACTGAAGCTTTCTTT.

This chain connects TRBV19 to TRBJ1-6; the D gene is possibly TRBD1 (5 bases). CDR1 and CDR2 from the germline V gene are LNHDA and SQIVND (reference sequence). V was pared by 3 bases and J by 9 bases, with 12 bases between. The CDR3 runs 14 residues. The CDR3 sequence: CASSIGQDTSPLHF. Here the CDR3 DNA reads TGTGCCAGTAGTATTGGTCAGGACACTTCACCCCTCCACTTT. Full variable domain (outside the CDR3, taken from reference TRBV19 and TRBJ1-6): DGGITQSPKYLFRKEGQNVTLSCEQNLNHDAMYWYRQDPGQGLRLIYYSQIVNDFQKGDIAEGYSVSREKKESFPLTVTSAQKNPTAFYLCASSIGQDTSPLHFGNGTRLTVT.

The chain employs TRBV7-2 and TRBJ1-3; D is unresolved. The germline V gene encodes CDR1 SGHTA and CDR2 FQGNSA. The CDR3 is 15 residues long. V lost 5 bases and J 0 bases, leaving 11 bases between the germline ends. The CDR3 DNA reads TGTGCCAGCAGCAACGCAGGTTACTCTGGAAACACCATATATTTT. It yields the protein CASSNAGYSGNTIYF. The entire variable domain, with the rest obtained from reference TRBV7-2 and TRBJ1-3, is as follows: GAGVSQSPSNKVTEKGKDVELRCDPISGHTALYWYRQSLGQGLEFLIYFQGNSAPDKSGLPSDRFSAERTGGSVSTLTIQRTQQEDSAVYLCASSNAGYSGNTIYFGEGSWLTVV.

The chain combines TRBV3-1 (or the pseudogene TRBV3-2) with TRBJ1-1; 8 nucleotides match TRBD1. The CDR3 extends over 15 amino acids. V was pared by 1 base and J by 0 bases, with 1 base of the junction left unmatched. Germline V gene sequence: CDR1 LGHDT, CDR2 YNNKEL (reference sequence). The CDR3 bases are TGTGCCAGCAGCCAAGGACAGGGGATGAACACTGAAGCTTTCTTT. Amino acids: CASSQGQGMNTEAFF.

This clone was observed once. This chain links TRBV5-1 with TRBJ2-2, with a possible D match to TRBD2 (6 bases). This CDR3 comprises 14 residues. Germline loops: CDR1 SGHRS, CDR2 YFSETQ. V lost 4 bases and J 1 base, leaving 8 bases between the germline ends. CDR3 DNA: TGCGCCAGCAGCCGGCGGGGGAACACCGGGGAGCTGTTTTTT. This encodes CASSRRGNTGELFF. Full variable domain (rest looked up from reference TRBV5-1 and TRBJ2-2): KAGVTQTPRYLIKTRGQQVTLSCSPISGHRSVSWYQQTPGQGLQFLFEYFSETQRNKGNFPGRFSGRQFSNSRSEMNVSTLELGDSALYLCASSRRGNTGELFFGEGSRLTVL.

Only a few counts were recorded for this clone. The V call is TRBV3-1 (or the pseudogene TRBV3-2), the J call TRBJ2-7, with TRBD2 matching 13 bases. The ends lost 3 bases at V and 2 bases at J; junction bases unmatched: 4. Per the germline V gene, CDR1 is LGHDT and CDR2 is YNNKEL (reference sequence). The CDR3 contains 16 residues. The CDR3 coding sequence is TGTGCCAGCAGCCAGACCGGACTAGCGGGGGCCTACGAGCAGTACTTC. It is translated as CASSQTGLAGAYEQYF.

The chain has TRBV24-1 and TRBJ2-5; maybe TRBD2 (6 bases). V lost 5 bases to trimming and J lost 7 bases, with 13 bases between them. This CDR3 has 13 amino acids. In germline, CDR1 is KGHDR, CDR2 SFDVKD. The CDR3 nucleotides read TGTGCCACCAGTGCTACAGTCGGGGGGACCCAGTACTTC. This sequence encodes CATSATVGGTQYF.

This chain uses TRBV6-2 or TRBV6-3 with TRBJ1-2; D unresolved. V lost 2 bases and J lost 8, with 18 bases in between. This CDR3 is built from 15 residues. Germline-derived CDR1 and CDR2 are MNHEY and SVGEGT. For the CDR3, the DNA is TGTGCCAGCAGTTACGTGAGGGAGGGTGCACGAGGCTACACCTTC. As protein: CASSYVREGARGYTF.